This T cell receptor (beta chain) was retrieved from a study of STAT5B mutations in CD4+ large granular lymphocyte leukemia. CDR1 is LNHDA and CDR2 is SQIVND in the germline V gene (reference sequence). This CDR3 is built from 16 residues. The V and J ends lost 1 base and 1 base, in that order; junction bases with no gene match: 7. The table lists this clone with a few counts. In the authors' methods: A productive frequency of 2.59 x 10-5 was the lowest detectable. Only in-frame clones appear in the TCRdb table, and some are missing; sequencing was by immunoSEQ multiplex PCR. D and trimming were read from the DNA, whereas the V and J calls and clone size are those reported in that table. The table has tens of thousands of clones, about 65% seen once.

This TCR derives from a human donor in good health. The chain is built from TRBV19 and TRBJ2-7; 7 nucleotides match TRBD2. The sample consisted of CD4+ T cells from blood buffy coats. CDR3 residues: CASSIAQGSGSYEQYF. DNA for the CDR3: TGTGCCAGTAGTATAGCTCAGGGTAGCGGGTCCTACGAGCAGTACTTC.